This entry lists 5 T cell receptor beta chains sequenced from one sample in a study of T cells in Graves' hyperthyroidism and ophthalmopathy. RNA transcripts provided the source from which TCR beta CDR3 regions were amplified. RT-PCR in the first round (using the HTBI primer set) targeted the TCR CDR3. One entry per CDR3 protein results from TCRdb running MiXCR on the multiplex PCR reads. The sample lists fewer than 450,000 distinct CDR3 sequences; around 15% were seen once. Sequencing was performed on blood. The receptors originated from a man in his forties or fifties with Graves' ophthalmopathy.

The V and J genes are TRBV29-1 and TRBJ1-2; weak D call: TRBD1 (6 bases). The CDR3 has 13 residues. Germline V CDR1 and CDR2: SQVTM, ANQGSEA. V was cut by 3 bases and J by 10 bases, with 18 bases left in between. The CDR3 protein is CSVDYGGGLDYTF. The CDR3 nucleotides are TGCAGCGTTGATTATGGCGGGGGGCTTGACTACACCTTC.

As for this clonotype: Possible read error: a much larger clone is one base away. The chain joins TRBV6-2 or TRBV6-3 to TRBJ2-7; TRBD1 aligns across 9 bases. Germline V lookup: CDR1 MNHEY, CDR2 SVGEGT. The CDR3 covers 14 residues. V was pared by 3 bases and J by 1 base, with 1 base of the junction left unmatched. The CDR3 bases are TGTGCCAGCAGTTATGGACAGGGGTCCTACGAGCAGTACTTC. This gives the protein CASSYGQGSYEQYF.

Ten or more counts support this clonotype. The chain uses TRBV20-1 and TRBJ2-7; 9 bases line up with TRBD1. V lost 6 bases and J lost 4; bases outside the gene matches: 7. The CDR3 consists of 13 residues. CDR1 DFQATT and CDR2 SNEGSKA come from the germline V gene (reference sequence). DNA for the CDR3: TGCAGTGCCTCCGGGACAGGGATATACGAGCAGTACTTC. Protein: CSASGTGIYEQYF.

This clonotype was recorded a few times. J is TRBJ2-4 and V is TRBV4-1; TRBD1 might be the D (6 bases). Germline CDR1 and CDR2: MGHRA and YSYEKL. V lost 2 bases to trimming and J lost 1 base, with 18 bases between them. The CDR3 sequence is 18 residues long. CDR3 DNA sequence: TGCGCCAGCAGCCAAAGAGACACAGGGACGAGGGCCAAAAACATTCAGTACTTC. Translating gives CASSQRDTGTRAKNIQYF.

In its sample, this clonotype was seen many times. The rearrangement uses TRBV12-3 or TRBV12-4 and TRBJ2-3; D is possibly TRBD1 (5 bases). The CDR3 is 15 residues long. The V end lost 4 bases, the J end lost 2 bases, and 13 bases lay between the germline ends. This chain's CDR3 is CASSSIQGITDTQYF. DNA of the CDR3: TGTGCCAGCAGTTCCATCCAGGGTATCACAGATACGCAGTATTTT.